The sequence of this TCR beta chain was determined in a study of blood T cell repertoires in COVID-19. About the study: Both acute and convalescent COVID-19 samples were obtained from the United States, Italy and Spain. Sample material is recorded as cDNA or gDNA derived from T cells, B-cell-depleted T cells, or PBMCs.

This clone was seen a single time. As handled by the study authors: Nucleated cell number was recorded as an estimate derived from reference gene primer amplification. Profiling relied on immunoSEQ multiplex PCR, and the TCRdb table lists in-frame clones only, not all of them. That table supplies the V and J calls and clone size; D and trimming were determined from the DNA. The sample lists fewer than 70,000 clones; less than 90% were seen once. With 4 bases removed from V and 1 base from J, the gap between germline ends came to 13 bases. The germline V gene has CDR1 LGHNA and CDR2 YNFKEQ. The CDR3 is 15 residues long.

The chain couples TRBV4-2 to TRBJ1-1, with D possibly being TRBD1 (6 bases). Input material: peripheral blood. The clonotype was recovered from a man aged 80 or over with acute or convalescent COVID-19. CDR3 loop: CASSLRQDWNTEAFF. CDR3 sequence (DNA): TGTGCCAGCAGCCTTAGACAGGACTGGAACACTGAAGCTTTCTTT.